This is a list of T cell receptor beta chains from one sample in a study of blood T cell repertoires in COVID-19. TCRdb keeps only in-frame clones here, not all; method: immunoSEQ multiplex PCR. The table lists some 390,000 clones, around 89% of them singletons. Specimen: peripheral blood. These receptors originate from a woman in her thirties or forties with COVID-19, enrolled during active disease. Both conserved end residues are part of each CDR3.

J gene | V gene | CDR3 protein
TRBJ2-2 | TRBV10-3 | CAIRTGNTGELFF
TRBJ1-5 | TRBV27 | CASSGTFSNQPQHF
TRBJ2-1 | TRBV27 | CASSLLQGHEQFF
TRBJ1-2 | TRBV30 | CAWGQNYGYTF
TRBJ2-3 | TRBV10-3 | CAISESGGALHTDTQYF
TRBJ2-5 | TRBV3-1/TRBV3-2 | CASSLRGVQETQYF
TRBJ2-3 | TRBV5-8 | CASSPAVAGAPSTDTQYF
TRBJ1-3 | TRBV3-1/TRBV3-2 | CASSQPVAGLGNTIYF
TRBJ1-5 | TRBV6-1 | CASSEGSGGARQPQHF
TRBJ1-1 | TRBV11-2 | CASSPNRDSMNTEAFF
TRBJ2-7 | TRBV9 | CASNGGVTYEQYF
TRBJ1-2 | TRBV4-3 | CASSHIVNSNYGYTF
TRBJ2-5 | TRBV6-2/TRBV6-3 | CASSYPRAWGTQYF
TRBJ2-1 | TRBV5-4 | CASSPSGGGHNEQFF
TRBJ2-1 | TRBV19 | CASSTTGGAYNEQFF
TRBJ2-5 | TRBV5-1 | CASSWQGLQETQYF
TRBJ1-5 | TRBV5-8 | CASSTVGQGWQPQHF
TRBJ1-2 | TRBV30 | CAWSVGGAGAGYGYTF
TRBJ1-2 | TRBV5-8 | CASSPMTGLGQFTNYGYTF
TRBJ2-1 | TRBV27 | CASSLRSGHDEQFF
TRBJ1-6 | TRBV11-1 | CASSLGTRNSPLHF
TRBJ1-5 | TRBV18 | CASSPKGTGISGQPQHF
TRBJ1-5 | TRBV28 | CVNYCQPQHF
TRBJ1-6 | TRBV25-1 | CASSARQGNGYNSPLHF
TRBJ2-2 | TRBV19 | CATQGRSNTGELFF
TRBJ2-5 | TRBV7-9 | CASSLARPSGGLQETQYF
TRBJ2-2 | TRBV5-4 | CASSLSTSGRALGELFF
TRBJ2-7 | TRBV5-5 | CASSLTGSYEQYF
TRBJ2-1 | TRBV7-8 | CASSLRWGGRNEQFF
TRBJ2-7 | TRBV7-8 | CASSTQGGGMLYEQYF
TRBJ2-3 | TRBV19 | CASSSAGRVTDTQYF
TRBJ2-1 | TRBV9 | CASSEGGQGYNEQFF
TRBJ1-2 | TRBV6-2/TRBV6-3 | CASSPTGANYGYTF
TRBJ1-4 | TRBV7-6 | CASSLGPSVREKLFF
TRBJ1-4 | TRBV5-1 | CASSFGQGEKLFF
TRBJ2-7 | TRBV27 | CASSRWTGNYEQYF
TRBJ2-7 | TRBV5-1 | CASSLVASGRSSYEQYF
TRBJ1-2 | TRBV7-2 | CAVPSGTGYGYTF
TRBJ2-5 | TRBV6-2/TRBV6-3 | CASSPQETQYF
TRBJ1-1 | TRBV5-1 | CASSFGQGSEAFF
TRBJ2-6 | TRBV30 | CAWSRDRVSSGANVLTF
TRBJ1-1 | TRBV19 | CASSIRVQGAWGTEAFF
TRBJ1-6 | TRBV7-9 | CASSLDGNSPLHF
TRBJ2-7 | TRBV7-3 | CASSAGTSGGLEQYF
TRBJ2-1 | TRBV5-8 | CASSLDLRVSWQFF
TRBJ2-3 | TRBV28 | CASIGSPVRSDTQYF
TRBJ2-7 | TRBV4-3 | CASSQDPVAPIYEQYF
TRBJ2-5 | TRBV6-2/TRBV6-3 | CASSYRTGGTQYF
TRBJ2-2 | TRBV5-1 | CASSSGAGGTNTGELFF
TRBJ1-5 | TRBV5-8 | CASSLAAGGFQPQHF
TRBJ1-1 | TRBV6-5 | CASSYSTGSAEAFF
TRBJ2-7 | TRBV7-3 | CASSSGQSYEQYF
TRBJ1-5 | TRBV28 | CASSSRGQPQHF